This T cell receptor (beta chain) was documented in a study of Graves' ophthalmopathy and Graves' hyperthyroidism. TCR beta CDR3 amplification used RNA transcripts. RT-PCR was first run with HTBI primers, then multiplex PCR in a second round. TCRdb independently ran MiXCR on the multiplex PCR reads; one entry per CDR3 protein. Seen here are hundreds of thousands of distinct CDR3 sequences, 20% to 25% observed once, and the top ten hold approximately 3%. Regarding this clonotype: The germline gene is not matched at one end of the junction; a read error may be the cause.

Where ophthalmopathy was absent within 18 months of follow-up, hyperthyroidism was stable. The clonotype originates from a woman in her late teens or twenties with stable Graves' hyperthyroidism. Material: peripheral blood.

CDR3 in amino acids: CANSEGRTGMMNTEAFF. CDR3 DNA sequence: TGTGCCAACAGCGAAGGCAGGACAGGGATGATGAACACTGAAGCTTTCTTT. The genes are TRBV11-1 and TRBJ1-1; 8 bases match TRBD1. CDR3 length: 17 residues. The germline V gene encodes CDR1 SGHAT and CDR2 FQDESV (reference sequence).